The 8 T cell receptor beta chains given below trace back to one sample, sequenced in a study of quantifying T cell responses using KT2 cells. The overall study: cDNA was made from DNase-treated RNA using alpha and beta constant primers.

A single-stranded UMI oligo with SP2 sequence was ligated to cDNA 3' ends. First-round PCR used 4 to 5 cycles and beta primers RC1.1 and RC1.2 covering TRBC1 and TRBC2. MiXCR was run by TCRdb on the UMI-ligation and nested PCR reads, yielding one entry per CDR3 protein. The sample shows about 33,000 distinct CDR3 sequences, 10% of them seen only once. Material for sequencing was PBMCs spiked with cells of the T cell clone KT2. These receptor sequences come from a human donor.

The rearrangement links TRBV2 to TRBJ2-5; a possible D gene is TRBD2 (6 bases). The CDR3 is 13 amino acids. Per germline, CDR1 SNHLY and CDR2 FYNNEI. V was trimmed by 7 bases and J by 2 bases, leaving 11 bases between them. The CDR3 coding sequence is TGTGCCAGCACCCCAGCGGGTCAAGAGACCCAGTACTTC. As protein: CASTPAGQETQYF.

This clonotype was found a few times. The chain has TRBV6-2 or TRBV6-3 and TRBJ2-7, with no clear D. Germline V gives CDR1 MNHEY, CDR2 SVGEGT. The V end lost 10 bases, the J end lost 3 bases, and 16 bases lay between the germline ends. The CDR3 has 13 amino acids. The CDR3 spells CATQMVPLYEQYF. In nucleotides, the CDR3 is TGTGCCACCCAGATGGTTCCTCTCTACGAGCAGTACTTC.

In DNA, the CDR3 is TGTGCCAGCAGCTTAGACGGGGATACGCAGTATTTT. It codes for CASSLDGDTQYF. The chain combines TRBV7-8 with TRBJ2-3, with unresolved D. Looked up from germline, CDR1 is SGHVS and CDR2 is FQNEAQ. The V gene lost 1 base and the J gene lost 6 bases, with 5 bases spanning the gap. The CDR3 has 12 residues.

This clonotype appeared a few times. The chain employs TRBV12-3 or TRBV12-4 and TRBJ1-5; maybe TRBD1 (5 bases). Between the trimmed V and J ends, which lost 2 bases and 4 bases, there was a span of 12 bases. This CDR3 has 15 amino acids. In DNA form, the CDR3 reads TGTGCCAGCAGTTTACAGGGTAGGGGAAATCAGCCCCAGCATTTT. Translating gives CASSLQGRGNQPQHF.

The gene calls are TRBV24-1 and TRBJ2-1, with D perhaps being TRBD1 or TRBD2 (7 bases each). The CDR3 extends over 15 amino acids. The V end was cut by 1 base, the J end by 8 bases, with 14 bases between. Per germline, CDR1 KGHDR and CDR2 SFDVKD. The CDR3 bases are TGTGCCACCAGTGATTTCAGACAGGGAGGGCATGAGCAGTTCTTC. Amino acids: CATSDFRQGGHEQFF.

This clonotype turned up a few times. This chain joins TRBV6-6 and TRBJ1-1, with 8 positions matching TRBD1. The CDR3 spans 17 residues. With V trimmed by 3 bases and J by 2 bases, 11 bases remained unmatched. Germline CDR1 and CDR2: MNHNY and SVGAGI (reference sequence). Written as DNA, the CDR3 is TGTGCCAGCAGTTATGGAATCTCGACAGGGGACAACACTGAAGCTTTCTTT. Its protein product is CASSYGISTGDNTEAFF.

This clonotype was counted only a few times. The rearrangement joins TRBV6-5 to TRBJ1-1; the D gene is possibly TRBD1 (5 bases). This CDR3 is 13 amino acids long. Between the trimmed V and J ends, which lost 5 bases and 5 bases, there was a span of 12 bases. Germline V lookup: CDR1 MNHEY, CDR2 SVGAGI. CDR3 protein: CASSTRGSTEAFF. The CDR3 region has the DNA TGTGCCAGCAGTACTCGGGGGTCGACTGAAGCTTTCTTT.

There are a few counts of this clonotype. This rearrangement joins TRBV7-9 to TRBJ2-7, with 8 bases identical to TRBD2. In germline, CDR1 is SEHNR, CDR2 FQNEAQ (reference sequence). The CDR3 loop spans 15 amino acids. Trimming removed 5 bases from V and 2 bases from J; junction bases left unmatched: 8. CDR3 sequence reads: CASSQLAGRTYEQYF. CDR3 nucleotides: TGTGCCAGCAGCCAATTAGCGGGAAGGACCTACGAGCAGTACTTC.